This TCR beta chain stems from a study of identical twins. The CDR3 is 14 amino acids. Germline lookup yields CDR1 DFQATT and CDR2 SNEGSKA (reference sequence). Trimming left V 6 bases short and J 2 bases short, with 17 bases between. This clonotype has a handful of counts. TCRdb recomputed calls from the 5' RACE reads with MiXCR, one row per CDR3 protein. The repertoire holds some 460,000 distinct CDR3 sequences, with around 14% as singletons. These same records also appear under a second study, on yellow fever vaccine responses in identical twins. From that study: Vaccine-induced T cell responses in twins were reportedly observed to appear partly convergent, partly personalized.

Material for sequencing was CD4+ T cells sorted from blood. The chain combines TRBV20-1 with TRBJ2-7; D may match TRBD1 or TRBD2 (5 bases each). The sequence was obtained from a woman aged 18-29 years in good health. CDR3 bases: TGCAGTGCCCATAACGGGGCACTCCCCTACGAGCAGTACTTC. Amino acid sequence: CSAHNGALPYEQYF.